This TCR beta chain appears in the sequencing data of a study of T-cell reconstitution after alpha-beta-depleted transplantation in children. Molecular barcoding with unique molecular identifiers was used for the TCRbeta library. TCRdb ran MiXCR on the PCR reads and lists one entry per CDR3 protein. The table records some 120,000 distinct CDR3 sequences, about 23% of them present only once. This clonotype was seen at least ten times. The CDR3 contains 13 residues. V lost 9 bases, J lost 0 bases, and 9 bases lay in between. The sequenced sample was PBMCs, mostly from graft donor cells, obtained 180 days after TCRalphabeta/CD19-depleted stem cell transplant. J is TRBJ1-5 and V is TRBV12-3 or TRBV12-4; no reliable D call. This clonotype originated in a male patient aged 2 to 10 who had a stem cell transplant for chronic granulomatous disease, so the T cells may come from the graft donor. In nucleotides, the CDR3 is TGTGCCAGTGGTTTCGGTAGCAATCAGCCCCAGCATTTT. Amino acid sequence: CASGFGSNQPQHF.